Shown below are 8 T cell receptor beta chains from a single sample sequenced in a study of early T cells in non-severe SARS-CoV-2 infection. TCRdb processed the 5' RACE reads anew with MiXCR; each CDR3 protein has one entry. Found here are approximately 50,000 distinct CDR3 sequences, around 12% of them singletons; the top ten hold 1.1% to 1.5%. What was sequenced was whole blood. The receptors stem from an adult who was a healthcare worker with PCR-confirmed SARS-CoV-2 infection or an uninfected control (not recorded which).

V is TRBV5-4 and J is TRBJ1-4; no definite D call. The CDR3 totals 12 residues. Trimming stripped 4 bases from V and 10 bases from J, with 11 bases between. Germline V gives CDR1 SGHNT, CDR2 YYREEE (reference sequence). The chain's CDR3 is CASSIDQGKLFF. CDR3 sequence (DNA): TGTGCCAGCAGCATTGACCAAGGAAAACTGTTTTTT.

The CDR3 DNA reads TGCGCCAGCAGTGATGCCGGGACAGGGACCTACAATGAGCAGTTCTTC. Amino acids: CASSDAGTGTYNEQFF. The chain recombines TRBV10-1 with TRBJ2-1; TRBD1 matches 9 bases. Germline V lookup: CDR1 WNHNN, CDR2 SYGVQD (reference sequence). There are 16 residues in the CDR3. The V and J ends lost 3 bases and 2 bases, in that order; junction bases with no gene match: 5.

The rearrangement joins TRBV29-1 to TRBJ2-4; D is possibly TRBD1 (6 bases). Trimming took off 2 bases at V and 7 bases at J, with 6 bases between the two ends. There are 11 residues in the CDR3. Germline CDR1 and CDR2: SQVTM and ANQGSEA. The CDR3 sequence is CSVEQGNIQYF. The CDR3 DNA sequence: TGCAGCGTTGAACAGGGGAACATTCAGTACTTC.

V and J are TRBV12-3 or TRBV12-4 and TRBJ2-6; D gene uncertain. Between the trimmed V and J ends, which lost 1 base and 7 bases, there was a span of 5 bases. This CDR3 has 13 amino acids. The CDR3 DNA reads TGTGCCAGCAGTTTAGGGGTAGCCAACGTCCTGACTTTC. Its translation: CASSLGVANVLTF.

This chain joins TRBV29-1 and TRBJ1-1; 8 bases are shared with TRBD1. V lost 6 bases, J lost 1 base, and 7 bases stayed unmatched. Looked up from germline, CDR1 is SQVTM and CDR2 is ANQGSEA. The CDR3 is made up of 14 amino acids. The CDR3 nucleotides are TGCAGCGTCGGACACAGGGGGACGAACACTGAAGCTTTCTTT. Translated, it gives CSVGHRGTNTEAFF.

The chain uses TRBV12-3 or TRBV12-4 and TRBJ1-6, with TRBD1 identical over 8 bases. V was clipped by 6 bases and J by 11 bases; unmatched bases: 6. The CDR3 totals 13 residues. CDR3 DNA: TGTGCCAGCAGCCTGACAGGGGCTACACCCCTCCACTTT. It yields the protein CASSLTGATPLHF.

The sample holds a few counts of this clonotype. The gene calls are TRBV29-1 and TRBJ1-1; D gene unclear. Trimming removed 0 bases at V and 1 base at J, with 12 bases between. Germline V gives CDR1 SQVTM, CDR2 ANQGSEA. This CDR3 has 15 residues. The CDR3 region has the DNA TGCAGCGTTGAAGATAGCGCAGGATGGAACACTGAAGCTTTCTTT. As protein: CSVEDSAGWNTEAFF.

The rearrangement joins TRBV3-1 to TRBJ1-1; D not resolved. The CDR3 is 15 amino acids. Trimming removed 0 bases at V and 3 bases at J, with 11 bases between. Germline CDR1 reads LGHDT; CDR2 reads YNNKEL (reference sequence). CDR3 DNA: TGTGCCAGCAGCCAAGAACGGATACGTTACACTGAAGCTTTCTTT. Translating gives CASSQERIRYTEAFF.